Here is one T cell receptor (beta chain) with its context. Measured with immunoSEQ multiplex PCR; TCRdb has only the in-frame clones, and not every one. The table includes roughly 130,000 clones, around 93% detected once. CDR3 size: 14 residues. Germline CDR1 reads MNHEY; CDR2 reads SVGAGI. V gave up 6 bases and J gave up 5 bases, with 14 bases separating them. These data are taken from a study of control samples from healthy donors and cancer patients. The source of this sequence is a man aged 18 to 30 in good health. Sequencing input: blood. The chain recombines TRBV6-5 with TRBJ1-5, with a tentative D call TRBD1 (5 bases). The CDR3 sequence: CASSHGTDHQPQHF. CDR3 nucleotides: TGTGCCAGCAGCCACGGGACCGACCATCAGCCCCAGCATTTT.